The 6 T cell receptor beta chains below were found in one sample sequenced in a study of shared clonotypes between healthy human individuals. Only in-frame clones appear in the TCRdb table, and some are missing; sequencing was by immunoSEQ multiplex PCR. The sample lists millions of clones; approximately 93% were seen once. Sequencing used naive CD4+ T cells from PBMCs. Regarding subset: CD45RA+ positively selected. Receptors originate from a man aged 18 to 30 in good health. Some clones in this sample may be carry-over from other donors' samples.

The chain is built from TRBV28 and TRBJ1-2, with D perhaps matching TRBD1 (6 bases). There are 13 residues in the CDR3. V shed 4 bases and J shed 7 bases, with 13 bases lying between them. Germline V gives CDR1 MDHEN, CDR2 SYDVKM. As DNA, the CDR3 is TGTGCCAGCAGTTGGGCTCAGGGGTCTGGCTACACCTTC. Its translation is CASSWAQGSGYTF.

CDR3 nucleotide sequence: TGCGCCAGCAGCCTGCGGACAGGGAGGAACGAGCAGTACTTC. Translation gives CASSLRTGRNEQYF. This sequence joins TRBV5-1 and TRBJ2-7; 8 bases line up with TRBD1. The CDR3 has 14 amino acids. Germline V CDR1 and CDR2: SGHRS, YFSETQ. V lost 4 bases and J lost 5; bases outside the gene matches: 8. Using reference TRBV5-1 and TRBJ2-7 for the parts outside the CDR3, the full variable domain is KAGVTQTPRYLIKTRGQQVTLSCSPISGHRSVSWYQQTPGQGLQFLFEYFSETQRNKGNFPGRFSGRQFSNSRSEMNVSTLELGDSALYLCASSLRTGRNEQYFGPGTRLTVT.

Notes on this clone: This CDR3 is also generated by other DNA sequences in the sample. The chain uses TRBV7-2 and TRBJ2-2; the D gene is possibly TRBD2 (5 bases). In germline, CDR1 is SGHTA, CDR2 FQGNSA. The CDR3 is made up of 13 amino acids. V lost 5 bases and J lost 5, with 9 bases in between. The CDR3: CASSPRTTGELFF. The CDR3 coding sequence is TGTGCCAGCAGCCCCAGGACTACCGGGGAGCTGTTTTTT.

The chain combines TRBV29-1 with TRBJ1-3; 7 bases agree with TRBD1. CDR1 and CDR2 (germline): SQVTM, ANQGSEA. The CDR3 contains 15 residues. Trimming at V came to 4 bases and at J to 2 bases, leaving 8 bases not matched to a gene. The CDR3 region is CSVVPLTGAGNTIYF. CDR3 nucleotide sequence: TGCAGCGTTGTTCCTTTAACAGGGGCTGGAAACACCATATATTTT.

On this clone itself: Other DNA sequences within the sample encode an identical CDR3. V and J are TRBV2 and TRBJ1-2; no firm D call. The CDR3 runs 13 residues. Germline V CDR1 and CDR2: SNHLY, FYNNEI. V lost 4 bases and J lost 2, with 8 bases in between. The CDR3 spells CASSVDSNYGYTF. The CDR3 bases are TGTGCCAGCAGTGTGGACTCAAACTATGGCTACACCTTC.

Concerning this clone itself: In the same sample, other DNA sequences code for this CDR3. The chain has TRBV5-4 and TRBJ1-2, with a possible D match to TRBD1 (5 bases). This CDR3 is 13 amino acids long. CDR1 is SGHNT, CDR2 YYREEE, per germline (reference sequence). Trimming shortened V by 0 bases and J by 4 bases, and 7 bases separated the two germline ends. The CDR3 bases are TGTGCCAGCAGCTTGGGACAGTCCTATGGCTACACCTTC. Translating gives CASSLGQSYGYTF.